Each of the 15 T cell receptor beta chains below was sequenced from the same sample in a study of blood T cell dynamics during melanoma immunotherapy. This table comes from immunoSEQ multiplex PCR, and its TCRdb copy is limited to in-frame clones, with some not included. The data show 5,600 or so clones, about four fifths seen once. Indicated time point: week 3, after first cycle of checkpoint inhibitor. The sample was blood, taken from a patient treated with checkpoint blockade. Every receptor here comes from a human donor with melanoma.

This clone was observed once. The CDR3 spells CARSPVQDSRAEETQYF. In DNA, the CDR3 is TGTGCCAGAAGCCCGGTCCAAGACTCCCGAGCGGAAGAGACCCAGTACTTC. The gene calls are TRBV5-3 and TRBJ2-5; D possibly corresponds to TRBD2 (5 bases). TRBV5-3 is designated an ORF whose function remains uncertain. Trimming took off 4 bases at V and 3 bases at J, with 22 bases between the two ends. The CDR3 extends over 17 amino acids.

The V call is TRBV19, the J call TRBJ1-1; D remains ambiguous. This CDR3 comprises 14 residues. Germline values: CDR1 LNHDA, CDR2 SQIVND (reference sequence). Trimming left V 2 bases short and J 6 bases short, with 13 bases between. Here the CDR3 reads CASSIPHKGAEAFF. For the CDR3, the DNA is TGTGCCAGTAGTATACCCCACAAGGGCGCTGAAGCTTTCTTT.

The rearrangement links TRBV7-9 to TRBJ1-1; D ambiguous. Germline CDR1 SEHNR, CDR2 FQNEAQ (reference sequence). CDR3 length: 15 amino acids. With 5 bases removed from V and 4 bases from J, the gap between germline ends came to 17 bases. As DNA, the CDR3 is TGTGCCAGCAGCCAAGATAGGGAGGGCAGCACTGAAGCTTTCTTT. Its translation: CASSQDREGSTEAFF.

The genes are TRBV7-6 and TRBJ1-6; 7 bases fit TRBD1. The trim removed 5 bases at V and 8 bases at J, leaving 3 bases unmatched. The CDR3 has 13 amino acids. CDR1 is SGHVS, CDR2 FNYEAQ, per germline. The CDR3 sequence: CASSLGTDSPLHF. The CDR3 DNA follows: TGTGCCAGCAGCCTCGGGACAGATTCACCCCTCCACTTT.

This chain joins TRBV7-3 and TRBJ1-1; TRBD1 aligns across 7 bases. This CDR3 has 13 residues. Trimming cost V 4 bases and J 1 base; bases outside gene matches: 0. Germline V CDR1 and CDR2: SGHTA, FQGTGA. The chain's CDR3 is CASSWDRNTEAFF. As DNA, the CDR3 is TGTGCCAGCAGCTGGGACAGGAACACTGAAGCTTTCTTT.

V usage is TRBV5-8 and J usage is TRBJ1-2; 9 bases line up with TRBD1. Germline V gene sequence: CDR1 SGHTS, CDR2 YDEGEE. The ends lost 0 bases at V and 4 bases at J; junction bases unmatched: 10. The CDR3 is made up of 17 amino acids. The DNA for the CDR3 is TGTGCCAGCAGCTTGGTGGTGACAGGGGGTTTCAGCTATGGCTACACCTTC. This translates into CASSLVVTGGFSYGYTF.

J is TRBJ2-4 and V is TRBV5-4; tentatively, D is TRBD1 (5 bases). Germline assignment: CDR1 SGHNT and CDR2 YYREEE (reference sequence). The CDR3 runs to 17 residues. V shed 4 bases and J shed 1 base, with 18 bases lying between them. The CDR3 bases are TGTGCCAGCAGCCAAGGGTCACAGGTGGTGGCCAAAAACATTCAGTACTTC. Translating it yields CASSQGSQVVAKNIQYF. Filled out from reference TRBV5-4 and TRBJ2-4, the complete variable domain reads ETGVTQSPTHLIKTRGQQVTLRCSSQSGHNTVSWYQQALGQGPQFIFQYYREEENGRGNFPPRFSGLQFPNYSSELNVNALELDDSALYLCASSQGSQVVAKNIQYFGAGTRLSVL.

CDR3 sequence reads: CAIRSIGNEKLFF. Written as DNA, the CDR3 is TGTGCCATCCGCTCAATAGGGAATGAAAAACTGTTTTTT. This sequence joins TRBV10-3 and TRBJ1-4; D call uncertain. Germline V gene data show CDR1 as ENHRY and CDR2 as SYGVKD. Trimming cost V 8 bases and J 5 bases, with 12 bases left between them. This CDR3 is built from 13 residues.

The rearrangement links TRBV7-9 to TRBJ1-2, with 11 bases identical to TRBD1. This CDR3 has 18 residues. Losses at the gene ends were 5 bases for V and 5 bases for J; bases not matched to a gene: 16. Per germline, CDR1 SEHNR and CDR2 FQNEAQ (reference sequence). This chain's CDR3 is CASSRDRGFTRPEYGYTF. DNA of the CDR3: TGTGCCAGCAGCCGGGACAGGGGGTTTACTAGACCAGAATATGGCTACACCTTC.

The chain uses TRBV12-5 and TRBJ2-3, with D uncertain. Trimming removed 2 bases from V and 4 bases from J, with 19 bases in between. This CDR3 comprises 17 residues. Germline V gene sequence: CDR1 LGHNT, CDR2 FRNRAP. The CDR3 DNA follows: TGTGCTAGTGGTTTGACCTCGATGTCGTGGTCAGCAGATACGCAGTATTTT. Translated: CASGLTSMSWSADTQYF.

The J gene is TRBJ2-1, the V gene TRBV5-6; possibly TRBD2 for D (6 bases). Germline assignment: CDR1 SGHDT and CDR2 YYEEEE. CDR3 length equals 14 residues. Trimming pared 3 bases from V and 13 bases from J, leaving 20 bases between. The CDR3 loop reads CASSSPVTRVNQFF. The CDR3 bases are TGTGCCAGCAGCTCTCCAGTGACTAGAGTTAATCAGTTCTTC.

The chain has TRBV6-6 and TRBJ1-2, with a weak D call TRBD1 (6 bases). There are 13 residues in the CDR3. CDR1 and CDR2 (germline): MNHNY, SVGAGI (reference sequence). Trimming left V 4 bases short and J 5 bases short, with 11 bases between. CDR3 nucleotides: TGTGCCAGCAGTTCCCCGGACAGTTATGGCTACACCTTC. Its translation is CASSSPDSYGYTF.

The gene calls are TRBV7-8 and TRBJ2-7, with D perhaps matching TRBD1 or TRBD2 (5 bases each). Per the germline V gene, CDR1 is SGHVS and CDR2 is FQNEAQ. This CDR3 has 19 residues. Trimming cost V 1 base and J 0 bases, with 22 bases left between them. CDR3 residues: CASSLEVGVFSESSYEQYF. In DNA form, the CDR3 reads TGTGCCAGCAGCTTAGAGGTGGGGGTGTTTAGCGAGAGCTCCTACGAGCAGTACTTC.

This CDR3 is CASSSVGTSSYEQYF. The CDR3 DNA reads TGTGCCAGCAGCTCCGTAGGGACCAGCTCCTACGAGCAGTACTTC. V and J are TRBV7-2 and TRBJ2-7; possibly TRBD1 or TRBD2 for D (5 bases each). V lost 4 bases, J lost 0 bases, and 13 bases lay in between. This CDR3 contains 15 residues. CDR1 is SGHTA and CDR2 is FQGNSA in the germline V gene.

The V call is TRBV19, the J call TRBJ1-2; D not certain. CDR3 length equals 14 residues. Trimming left V 9 bases short and J 2 bases short, with 16 bases between. Germline V gene data show CDR1 as LNHDA and CDR2 as SQIVND (reference sequence). CDR3 DNA sequence: TGTGCCAGCCTAAACCTCCAGAGAAACTATGGCTACACCTTC. Translated, it gives CASLNLQRNYGYTF.